This T cell receptor beta chain was obtained from a study of beta chain features in type 1 diabetes. The study's findings and limits: Any PCR bias toward short templates would affect both groups alike. Shorter TCRB CDR3s, moderately but significantly so, were found in Type 1 diabetes patients in all four CD4+ subsets. More deletions and fewer insertions at VDJ junctions were seen in type 1 diabetes patients. When cDNA is sequenced, cells with high TCR expression could be over-represented.

This clone has just one count. Its antigen is as yet unknown. The whole isolated RNA underwent reverse transcription, so sequencing captured expressed TCRB transcripts. The data were produced by immunoSEQ multiplex PCR, yet TCRdb's version contains in-frame clones alone and is incomplete. Among 130,000 to 150,000 clones listed, 10% were seen once. The receptor was isolated from a man between 18 and 29 years old in good health. Sequences were obtained from naive CD4+ T cells from blood.

The CDR3: CASSRGTGNYYEQYF. The CDR3 region has the DNA TGCGCCAGCAGCAGAGGGACAGGAAACTATTACGAGCAGTACTTC. The rearrangement links TRBV4-1 to TRBJ2-7, with TRBD1 identical over 8 bases. Trimming at V came to 5 bases and at J to 4 bases, leaving 10 bases not matched to a gene. Germline lookup yields CDR1 MGHRA and CDR2 YSYEKL. CDR3 length: 15 residues.